The rows below give T cell receptor beta chains drawn from one sample of a study of cytomegalovirus exposure and HLA in healthy donors. Clones were sequenced by immunoSEQ multiplex PCR, and TCRdb holds only the in-frame ones, with some missing. The sample records about 63,000 clones, roughly nine tenths being singletons. The sequencing input was PBMCs. The receptors derive from a young woman in good health and CMV-seropositive. CDR3s include the opening cysteine and the closing phenylalanine or tryptophan. Each record gives: J gene, V gene, D gene, CDR3 protein, CDR3 DNA. D genes are given only for firm matches.

>TRBJ2-7|TRBV5-4|NA
CASSLAGDSYEQYF
TGTGCCAGCAGCTTGGCCGGAGACAGTTACGAGCAGTACTTC
>TRBJ1-1|TRBV19|TRBD1
CASSSPSWAGGHTEAFF
TGTGCCAGTAGTTCCCCCTCTTGGGCAGGGGGTCACACTGAAGCTTTCTTT
>TRBJ1-1|TRBV6-1|NA
CASSEHGLTTEDTEAFF
TGTGCCAGCAGTGAACACGGACTCACCACGGAGGACACTGAAGCTTTCTTT
>TRBJ2-7|TRBV29-1|NA
CSVADIRSSYEQYF
TGCAGCGTCGCTGACATCAGAAGCTCCTACGAGCAGTACTTC
>TRBJ2-3|TRBV28|TRBD2
CASSRTSGSGDTQYF
TGTGCCAGCAGCCGGACTAGCGGGAGTGGGGATACGCAGTATTTT
>TRBJ2-1|TRBV5-1|TRBD2
CASSFGLVGVSYNEQFF
TGCGCCAGCAGCTTCGGACTAGTAGGGGTCTCCTACAATGAGCAGTTCTTC
>TRBJ2-1|TRBV5-1|NA
CASSFIPTRGEQFF
TGCGCCAGCAGCTTTATACCGACAAGGGGTGAGCAGTTCTTC
>TRBJ2-7|TRBV28|NA
CASTLRGFYEQYF
TGTGCCAGCACCTTACGGGGATTTTACGAGCAGTACTTC
>TRBJ2-3|TRBV5-4|TRBD2
CASSRLATISTDTQYF
TGTGCCAGCAGCCGACTAGCGACTATTAGCACAGATACGCAGTATTTT
>TRBJ2-7|TRBV19|TRBD2
CASSHTGSGRTYEQYF
TGTGCCAGTAGTCATACAGGTAGCGGGAGGACCTACGAGCAGTACTTC
>TRBJ2-3|TRBV6-5|NA
CASSYSPGGTQYF
TGTGCCAGCAGTTATTCCCCCGGAGGTACGCAGTATTTT
>TRBJ2-7|TRBV7-2|NA
CASSVAPGRKYEQYF
TGTGCCAGCAGCGTCGCCCCTGGGAGGAAATACGAGCAGTACTTC